This record concerns one T cell receptor beta chain sequence. Its matching antigen is unknown. The data originate from a study of PD-1 blockade in mismatch repair-deficient tumors. Notes on the study in general: Tumor-resident clones, often undetectable pretreatment in blood, expanded then contracted after pembrolizumab.

TCRdb's table, derived via immunoSEQ multiplex PCR, lists solely in-frame clones and lacks some. The sample lists some 14,000 clones, 85% to 90% seen once, with over 10% in the top ten. Stated time point: identical approximately eleven-day culture without peptide (control). Mismatch repair deficiency was confirmed in all patients, by PCR or immunohistochemistry. TCR sequencing covered a few patients who responded to pembrolizumab. An identically run culture lacking peptide was the fold-change baseline. The CDR3 covers 13 residues. Germline V gene lookup returns CDR1 MGHRA and CDR2 YSYEKL. V lost 0 bases and J 1 base, leaving 1 base between the germline ends.

This material consisted of cells cultured in vitro, taken from a patient treated with pembrolizumab. The genes are TRBV4-1 and TRBJ1-5; D remains ambiguous. This sequence originates from an adult with mismatch repair-deficient cancer. The CDR3 loop is CASSQDSNQPQHF. The CDR3 DNA follows: TGCGCCAGCAGCCAAGACAGCAATCAGCCCCAGCATTTT.